This T cell receptor (beta chain) stems from a study of T cell repertoires in cytomegalovirus infection. As for the study in general: As its CMV epitopes, the study selected recently identified HLA-C-restricted and well-studied HLA-B-restricted targets. Both a matching HLA type and CMV infection were indicated by public TCR beta signatures. Study-level results: HLA-C-restricted CMV-specific TCR beta clonotypes prevailed in the ex vivo response. There were carriers of CMV plus the relevant HLA, and cumulative public TCR beta family frequency identified them.

The J segment lost 5 bases and the V segment lost 5 bases, leaving 13 bases of the junction unmatched. The CDR3 spans 18 residues. Per the germline V gene, CDR1 is SEHNR and CDR2 is FQNEAQ (reference sequence). With respect to this clonotype: Its cognate antigen is unknown.

TCRdb processed the reads anew with MiXCR; each CDR3 protein has one entry. Of around 58,000 distinct CDR3 sequences in the sample, 20% to 25% were seen once. This receptor was taken from a human donor in good health (CMV status not recorded). Some clones in this sample may be carry-over from other donors' samples. The source was CD8+ T cells from cultured PBMCs, collected from culture after CMV antigen stimulation. The V call is TRBV7-9, the J call TRBJ2-6, with TRBD1 identical over 9 bases. CDR3 in amino acids: CASSQSRATGGWANVLTF. In nucleotides, the CDR3 is TGTGCCAGCAGCCAATCCCGCGCCACAGGGGGCTGGGCCAACGTCCTGACTTTC.